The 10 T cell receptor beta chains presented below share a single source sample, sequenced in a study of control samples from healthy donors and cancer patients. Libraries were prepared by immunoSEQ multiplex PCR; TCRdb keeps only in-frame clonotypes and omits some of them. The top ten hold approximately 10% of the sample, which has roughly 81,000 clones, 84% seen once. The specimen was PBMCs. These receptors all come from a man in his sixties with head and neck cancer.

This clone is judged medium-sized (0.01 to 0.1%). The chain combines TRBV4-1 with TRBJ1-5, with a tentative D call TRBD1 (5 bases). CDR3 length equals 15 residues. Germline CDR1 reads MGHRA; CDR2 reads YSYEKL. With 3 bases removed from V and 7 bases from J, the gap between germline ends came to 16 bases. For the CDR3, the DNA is TGCGCCAGCAGCCACGCCGGGACCATGCAACAGCCCCAGCATTTT. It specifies CASSHAGTMQQPQHF.

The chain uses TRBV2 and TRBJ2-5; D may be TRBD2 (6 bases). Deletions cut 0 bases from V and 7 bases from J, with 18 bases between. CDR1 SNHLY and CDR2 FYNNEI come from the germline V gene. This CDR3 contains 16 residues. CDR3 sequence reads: CASSEARGNYPGTQYF. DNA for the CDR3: TGTGCCAGCAGTGAAGCACGGGGGAACTACCCAGGGACCCAGTACTTC.

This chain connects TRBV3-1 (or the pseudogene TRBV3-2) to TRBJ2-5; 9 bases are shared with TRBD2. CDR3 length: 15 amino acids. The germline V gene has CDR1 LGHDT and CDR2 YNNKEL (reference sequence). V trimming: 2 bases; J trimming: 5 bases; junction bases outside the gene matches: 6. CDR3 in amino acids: CASSQRLAGRETQYF. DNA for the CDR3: TGTGCCAGCAGCCAAAGGCTAGCGGGACGGGAGACCCAGTACTTC.

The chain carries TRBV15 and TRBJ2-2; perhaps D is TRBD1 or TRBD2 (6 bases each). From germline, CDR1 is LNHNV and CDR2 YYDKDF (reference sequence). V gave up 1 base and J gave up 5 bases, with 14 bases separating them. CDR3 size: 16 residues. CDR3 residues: CATSRGFGGGTGELFF. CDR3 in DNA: TGTGCCACCAGCAGAGGGTTTGGAGGGGGGACCGGGGAGCTGTTTTTT.

The CDR3 DNA is TGTGCCAGCAGTGAAGCGTTGGGTAGACGACACATTCAGTACTTC. Protein product: CASSEALGRRHIQYF. This sequence joins TRBV2 and TRBJ2-4; D not resolved. This CDR3 comprises 15 residues. The germline gives CDR1 SNHLY, CDR2 FYNNEI. The V gene lost 0 bases and the J gene lost 8 bases, with 14 bases spanning the gap. Together with reference TRBV2 and TRBJ2-4, the CDR3 gives the full variable domain: EPEVTQTPSHQVTQMGQEVILRCVPISNHLYFYWYRQILGQKVEFLVSFYNNEISEKSEIFDDQFSVERPDGSNFTLKIRSTKLEDSAMYFCASSEALGRRHIQYFGAGTRLSVL.

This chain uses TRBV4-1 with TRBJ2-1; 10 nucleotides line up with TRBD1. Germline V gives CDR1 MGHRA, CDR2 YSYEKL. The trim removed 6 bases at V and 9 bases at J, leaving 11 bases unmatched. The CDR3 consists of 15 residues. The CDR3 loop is CASRRTGGGSGEQFF. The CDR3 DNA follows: TGCGCCAGCAGAAGGACAGGGGGGGGATCCGGTGAGCAGTTCTTC.

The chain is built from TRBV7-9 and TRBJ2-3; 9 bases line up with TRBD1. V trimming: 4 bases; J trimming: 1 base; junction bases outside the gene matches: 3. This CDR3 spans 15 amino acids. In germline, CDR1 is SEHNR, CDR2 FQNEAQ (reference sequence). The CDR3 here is CASSSRTGGTDTQYF. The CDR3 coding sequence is TGTGCCAGCAGCTCGAGGACAGGGGGCACAGATACGCAGTATTTT.

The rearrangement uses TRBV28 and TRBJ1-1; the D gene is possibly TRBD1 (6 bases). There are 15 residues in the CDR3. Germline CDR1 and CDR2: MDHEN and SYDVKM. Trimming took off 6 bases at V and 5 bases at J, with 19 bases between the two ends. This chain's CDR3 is CASRPTGVWRTEAFF. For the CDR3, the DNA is TGTGCCAGCAGGCCGACAGGAGTTTGGAGAACTGAAGCTTTCTTT.

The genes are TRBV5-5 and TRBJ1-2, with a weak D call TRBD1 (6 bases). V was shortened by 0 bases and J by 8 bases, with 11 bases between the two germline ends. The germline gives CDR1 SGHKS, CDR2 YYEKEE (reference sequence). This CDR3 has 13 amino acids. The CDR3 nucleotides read TGTGCCAGCAGCTTGGCGGCAGGGGAAGGCTACACCTTC. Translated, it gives CASSLAAGEGYTF.

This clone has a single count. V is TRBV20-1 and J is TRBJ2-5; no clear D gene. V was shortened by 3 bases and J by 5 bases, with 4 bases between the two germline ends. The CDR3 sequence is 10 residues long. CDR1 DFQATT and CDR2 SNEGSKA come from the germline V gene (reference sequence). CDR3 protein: CSARTETQYF. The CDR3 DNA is TGCAGTGCTAGGACTGAGACCCAGTACTTC.